This TCR beta chain was profiled in a study of T cells in Graves' hyperthyroidism and ophthalmopathy. General study results and limits: From stable hyperthyroidism, ophthalmopathy was set apart by a 13 V-J model. Blood also contained most expanded thyroid clonotypes above 0.001.

Patients showing uncontrolled infection, other autoimmune disease, pregnancy or lactation were ineligible. TCR beta CDR3 regions were amplified from RNA. The HTBI set primed first-round TCR CDR3 RT-PCR. MiXCR, applied by TCRdb to the multiplex PCR reads, yields one record per CDR3 protein. The sample consists of fewer than 850,000 distinct CDR3 sequences, approximately 15% of them appearing once. As regards this clonotype: Its antigen is not known.

This TCR came from a man aged 50 or older with Graves' hyperthyroidism. The sequencing sample was made of blood.

CDR3 amino acids: CSATRRERKFF. The CDR3 coding sequence is TGCAGTGCTACCCGCCGGGAGCGCAAGTTCTTC. The rearrangement joins TRBV20-1 to TRBJ2-1; TRBD2 is a possible D gene (6 bases). The length of the CDR3 is 11 residues. Trimming removed 4 bases from V and 14 bases from J, with 15 bases in between. Germline V gene lookup returns CDR1 DFQATT and CDR2 SNEGSKA (reference sequence).